A single TCR beta chain is shown here with its context. Its specificity is not known. This entry is derived from a study of beta chain features in type 1 diabetes. Background on the study: Analysis included over 100,000,000 sorted cells drawn from all samples.

Regarding the study as a whole: In these data, an HLA type influence on TCRB rearrangement remained unresolved. Type 1 diabetes patients showed a moderate but significant shortening of TCRB CDR3s in all four CD4+ subsets.

Reverse transcribing all isolated RNA meant expressed TCRB transcripts were sequenced. The repertoire was sequenced with immunoSEQ multiplex PCR; TCRdb's copy has only in-frame clones and lacks some. The sample contains about 160,000 clones, 8% to 8.5% of which appear only once. Material: central memory CD4+ T cells from blood. This TCR derives from a woman between 18 and 30 years old with type 1 diabetes.

CDR3 amino acids: CAISESSGEYNEQFF. The CDR3 DNA sequence: TGTGCCATCAGTGAGTCTAGCGGGGAGTACAATGAGCAGTTCTTC. The chain joins TRBV10-3 to TRBJ2-1, with 8 bases aligning to TRBD2. This CDR3 is 15 amino acids long. V dropped 0 bases and J dropped 4; count of bases not matched to a gene: 2. Looked up from germline, CDR1 is ENHRY and CDR2 is SYGVKD.